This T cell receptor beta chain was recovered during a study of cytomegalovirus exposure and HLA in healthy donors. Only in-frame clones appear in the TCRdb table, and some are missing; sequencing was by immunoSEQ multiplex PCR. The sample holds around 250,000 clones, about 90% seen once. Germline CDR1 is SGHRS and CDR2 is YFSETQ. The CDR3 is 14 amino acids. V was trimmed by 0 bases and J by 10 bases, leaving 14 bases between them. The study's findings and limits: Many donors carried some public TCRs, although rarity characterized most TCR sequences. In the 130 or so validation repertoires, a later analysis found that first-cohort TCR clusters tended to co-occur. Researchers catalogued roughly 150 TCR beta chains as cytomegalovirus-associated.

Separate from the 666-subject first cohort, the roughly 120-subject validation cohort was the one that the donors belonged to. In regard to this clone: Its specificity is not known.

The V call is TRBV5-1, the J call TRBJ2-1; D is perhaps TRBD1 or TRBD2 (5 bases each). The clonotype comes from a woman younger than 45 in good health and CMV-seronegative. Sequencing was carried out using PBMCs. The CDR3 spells CASSLVEGWDEQFF. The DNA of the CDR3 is TGCGCCAGCAGCTTGGTAGAGGGCTGGGACGAGCAGTTCTTC.